This is a list of T cell receptor beta chains from one sample in a study of cytomegalovirus exposure and HLA in healthy donors. Clones were read by immunoSEQ multiplex PCR, and TCRdb kept only the in-frame ones, dropping some. The table lists 65,000 to 85,000 clones. Sample: PBMCs. The receptor source for this set is a female donor in good health and CMV-seropositive. CDR3s include the opening cysteine and the closing phenylalanine or tryptophan. A D gene is named only where the DNA matches it firmly. Clone size appears in some rows only: once, few, many, or a class for an expanded clone.

abundance	v_gene	j_gene	d_gene	len	CDR3nt	CDR3aa
-	TRBV19	TRBJ1-2	TRBD1	15	TGTGCCACGGGCGGACAGGGCGGATGGAGCTATGGCTACACCTTC	CATGGQGGWSYGYTF
-	TRBV19	TRBJ1-4	TRBD1	15	TGTGCCAGTAGTGGATCCGGGACAGGGGTTCGAAAACTGTTTTTT	CASSGSGTGVRKLFF
-	TRBV27	TRBJ1-6	TRBD1	15	TGTGCCAGCAGTCCGAAGGACAGGCGGAATTCACCCCTCCACTTT	CASSPKDRRNSPLHF
-	TRBV19	TRBJ1-2	TRBD1	15	TGTGCCAGTAGTACCGGGACAGGGGGCCATTATGGCTACACCTTC	CASSTGTGGHYGYTF
-	TRBV4-3	TRBJ2-3	TRBD1	12	TGCGCCAGCGGGGACAGGAGGGATACGCAGTATTTT	CASGDRRDTQYF
-	TRBV29-1	TRBJ2-5	TRBD2	12	TGCAGCGCAGCCGGGGGGGAAGAGACCCAGTACTTC	CSAAGGEETQYF
-	TRBV6-5	TRBJ2-5	TRBD1	13	TGTGCCAGCAGACAGGGGGCCCAAGAGACCCAGTACTTC	CASRQGAQETQYF
-	TRBV28	TRBJ1-4	-	15	TGTGCCAGCAGTTCCCCGGGAGCAACTAATGAAAAACTGTTTTTT	CASSSPGATNEKLFF
-	TRBV11-2	TRBJ1-2	-	13	TGTGCCAGCAGCCCCCATACAGGGAATGGCTACACCTTC	CASSPHTGNGYTF
-	TRBV28	TRBJ1-1	-	14	TGTGCCAGCACTCAATTAACGGTGAACACTGAAGCTTTCTTT	CASTQLTVNTEAFF
-	TRBV27	TRBJ2-1	TRBD2	17	TGTGCCAGCAGAACCTTAGGACTAGCGGGAGGGCACAATGAGCAGTTCTTC	CASRTLGLAGGHNEQFF
-	TRBV19	TRBJ2-6	-	13	TGTGCCAGTAGTATAGACAGGGTAGACGTCCTGACTTTC	CASSIDRVDVLTF
-	TRBV4-3	TRBJ1-3	-	16	TGCGCCAGCAGCCAAGACTACCGAGGAGCTGGAAACACCATATATTTT	CASSQDYRGAGNTIYF
-	TRBV27	TRBJ1-4	TRBD1	15	TGTGCCAGCAGTTCCCACAGGGGATTAGATGAAAAACTGTTTTTT	CASSSHRGLDEKLFF
medium-sized	TRBV7-9	TRBJ1-5	TRBD1	14	TGTGCCAGCAGCTTAGACAGGGGGTATCAGCCCCAGCATTTT	CASSLDRGYQPQHF
-	TRBV10-3	TRBJ2-7	TRBD1	14	TGTGCCATCAGTCAAGGGACAGGGGGTAGCGAGCAGTACTTC	CAISQGTGGSEQYF
-	TRBV4-1	TRBJ2-6	-	17	TGCGCCAGCAGCCAGGCCACACGATTGTCTGGGGCCAACGTCCTGACTTTC	CASSQATRLSGANVLTF
-	TRBV7-6	TRBJ1-5	-	15	TGTGCCAGCAGCTTAGATGAGGGGGGCAATCAGCCCCAGCATTTT	CASSLDEGGNQPQHF
-	TRBV4-3	TRBJ2-5	TRBD1	17	TGCGCCAGCAGCCAAGATAGCCGAAGGGGGCTAGGAGAGACCCAGTACTTC	CASSQDSRRGLGETQYF
-	TRBV18	TRBJ1-1	-	14	TGTGCCAGCTCACCAGGGGCGGACCGTGGAGAAGCTTTCTTT	CASSPGADRGEAFF
-	TRBV9	TRBJ1-4	-	14	TGTGCCAGCAGCGTAGAAGGGGCGTCGGAAAAACTGTTTTTT	CASSVEGASEKLFF
-	TRBV19	TRBJ2-5	TRBD2	14	TGTGCCAGTAAGCGAGGGCCAGCGGGGGGGAACCAGTACTTC	CASKRGPAGGNQYF
-	TRBV18	TRBJ2-2	TRBD1	14	TGTGCCAGCTCACCCCAGGGGGCCACCGGGGAGCTGTTTTTT	CASSPQGATGELFF
-	TRBV6-6	TRBJ1-2	-	15	TGTGCCAGCAGTTACACGGCAGGGGCTTACTATGGCTACACCTTC	CASSYTAGAYYGYTF
-	TRBV4-2	TRBJ2-1	-	16	TGTGCCAGCAGCCAAGACTCCGCACAGACCTACAATGAGCAGTTCTTC	CASSQDSAQTYNEQFF
-	TRBV7-6	TRBJ2-5	TRBD1	15	TGTGCCAGCAGCACATCAGGGGGCAACGGGGAGACCCAGTACTTC	CASSTSGGNGETQYF
-	TRBV5-1	TRBJ2-7	-	15	TGCGCCAGCAGCTTGGTCCAGGGGACCACCTACGAGCAGTACTTC	CASSLVQGTTYEQYF
-	TRBV28	TRBJ2-5	TRBD2	14	TGTGCCAGCAGTTTAACTAGCGGGAGAGAGACCCAGTACTTC	CASSLTSGRETQYF
-	TRBV4-2	TRBJ2-1	TRBD2	16	TGTGCCAGCAGCCTGGATCGAGCGGGGGGGCGGAATGAGCAGTTCTTC	CASSLDRAGGRNEQFF
-	TRBV9	TRBJ1-2	TRBD1	14	TGTGCCAGCAGCCCCCGGGACAGCAAAGATGGCTACACCTTC	CASSPRDSKDGYTF
-	TRBV4-3	TRBJ2-1	-	16	TGCGCCAGCAGCCAAGATTGGGGGACTTCGTACAATGAGCAGTTCTTC	CASSQDWGTSYNEQFF
-	TRBV29-1	TRBJ1-1	-	12	TGCAGCGTTACCAGAATGAACACTGAAGCTTTCTTT	CSVTRMNTEAFF
-	TRBV4-1	TRBJ2-7	-	15	TGCGCCAGCAGCCAAGCGGGCAGGGCCCCCTACGAGCAGTACTTC	CASSQAGRAPYEQYF
-	TRBV6-4	TRBJ2-3	TRBD2	14	TGTGCCAGCAGTGACCGGGGGGGCGCAGATACGCAGTATTTT	CASSDRGGADTQYF
-	TRBV27	TRBJ1-1	TRBD1	14	TGTGCCAGCAGGACTGGGACAGCCAACACTGAAGCTTTCTTT	CASRTGTANTEAFF
-	TRBV4-3	TRBJ2-2	-	14	TGCGCCAGCAGCTCGGGACACTTCACCGGGGAGCTGTTTTTT	CASSSGHFTGELFF
-	TRBV5-5	TRBJ1-4	TRBD1	15	TGTGCCAGCAGCTTGGTTGGGACAGGGAGTGAAAAACTGTTTTTT	CASSLVGTGSEKLFF
-	TRBV7-8	TRBJ2-7	-	13	TGTGCCAGCAGCTTAGAGGACGGGGGCGAGCAGTACTTC	CASSLEDGGEQYF
-	TRBV6-5	TRBJ2-1	TRBD1	13	TGTGCCAGCAGCCAGGACAGGGGGAATGAGCAGTTCTTC	CASSQDRGNEQFF
-	TRBV7-9	TRBJ2-1	-	13	TGTGCCAGCAGCGGAGGGGTAGTCAATGAGCAGTTCTTC	CASSGGVVNEQFF
-	TRBV11-2	TRBJ2-2	-	18	TGTGCCAGCAGCTCACGGAGGGTCCTTGGACAGGACTTTGGGGAGCTGTTTTTT	CASSSRRVLGQDFGELFF
-	TRBV7-8	TRBJ1-1	-	15	TGTGCCAGCAGCCAAACACCGTTCATGAACACTGAAGCTTTCTTT	CASSQTPFMNTEAFF
-	TRBV18	TRBJ1-4	TRBD1	14	TGTGCCAGCAGAACCGGGACAGGGGATGAAAAACTGTTTTTT	CASRTGTGDEKLFF
-	TRBV9	TRBJ2-7	-	14	TGTGCCAGCAGCGTAGCTCCAGGGGAGGGCGAGCAGTACTTC	CASSVAPGEGEQYF
-	TRBV5-1	TRBJ2-2	-	13	TGCGCCAGCAGCCCCACAGGGACCGGGGAGCTGTTTTTT	CASSPTGTGELFF